This T cell receptor (beta chain) was retrieved from a study of blood T cell repertoires in COVID-19. Across the whole study: Researchers got acute and convalescent COVID-19 samples from the United States, Italy and Spain. In each case, the material was cDNA or gDNA derived from T cells, B-cell-depleted T cells, or PBMCs.

Germline CDR1 is SGDLS and CDR2 is YYNGEE. The trim removed 0 bases at V and 5 bases at J, leaving 8 bases unmatched. The CDR3 runs 16 residues. In the study's own analysis: Amplifying reference gene primers gave estimates of nucleated cell counts. Sequencing was performed with immunoSEQ multiplex PCR; in TCRdb, only in-frame clones are kept and a portion is missing. The V and J calls and clone size are taken from that table; D and trimming were inferred from the DNA. The table shows 250,000 to 300,000 clones, with 89% occurring only once. This chain connects TRBV9 to TRBJ2-1; TRBD2 agrees at 7 bases. This sequence was found in a woman aged 55-69 years with acute or convalescent COVID-19. Material for sequencing was peripheral blood. CDR3 loop: CASSVGAGSLHNEQFF. The DNA of the CDR3 is TGTGCCAGCAGCGTAGGAGCGGGATCTCTTCACAATGAGCAGTTCTTC.